Listed below are T cell receptor beta chains from one sample, sequenced in a study of breast tumors, draining lymph nodes, adjacent tissues. TCRdb reprocessed the multiplex PCR reads with MiXCR, giving one entry per CDR3 protein. This sample has roughly 110,000 distinct CDR3 sequences, with less than 40% found just once. Sequenced input: axillary lymph node tissue. The receptors were gathered from a female donor with breast cancer. Some clones in this sample may be carry-over from other donors' samples. The CDR3 runs from the conserved cysteine through the conserved F or W. A D gene is named only where the DNA matches it firmly. Expanded clones get a size class; other rows say once, few or many, or leave the size out.

J gene: TRBJ2-3
clone size: .
D gene: TRBD2
CDR3 length: 16
V gene: TRBV7-8
CDR3 protein: CASSSSLAGGTDTQYF
CDR3 DNA: TGTGCCAGCAGCTCCTCTCTAGCGGGAGGGACAGATACGCAGTATTTT

J gene: TRBJ2-7
clone size: many
D gene: TRBD1
CDR3 length: 14
V gene: TRBV7-9
CDR3 protein: CASSPGQGFSEQYF
CDR3 DNA: TGTGCCAGCAGCCCGGGACAGGGGTTTAGTGAGCAGTACTTC

J gene: TRBJ2-3
clone size: many
D gene: .
CDR3 length: 16
V gene: TRBV6-5
CDR3 protein: CASSYSRAPPTDTQYF
CDR3 DNA: TGTGCCAGCAGTTACTCCCGCGCGCCCCCCACAGATACGCAGTATTTT

J gene: TRBJ1-1
clone size: few
D gene: TRBD1
CDR3 length: 13
V gene: TRBV5-1
CDR3 protein: CASSLTGGVEAFF
CDR3 DNA: TGCGCCAGCAGCCTGACAGGGGGCGTCGAAGCTTTCTTT

J gene: TRBJ1-6
clone size: many
D gene: TRBD1
CDR3 length: 16
V gene: TRBV27
CDR3 protein: CASSANGQVYNSPLHF
CDR3 DNA: TGTGCCAGCAGTGCAAACGGACAGGTTTATAATTCACCCCTCCACTTT

J gene: TRBJ1-5
clone size: .
D gene: .
CDR3 length: 13
V gene: TRBV18
CDR3 protein: CASSPQEGPPRHF
CDR3 DNA: TGTGCCAGCTCACCACAAGAGGGTCCGCCCCGGCATTTT

J gene: TRBJ2-2
clone size: many
D gene: TRBD2
CDR3 length: 14
V gene: TRBV2
CDR3 protein: CASSGLAGTGELFF
CDR3 DNA: TGTGCCAGCAGTGGGCTAGCGGGGACCGGGGAGCTGTTTTTT

J gene: TRBJ1-4
clone size: .
D gene: TRBD1
CDR3 length: 11
V gene: TRBV3-1
CDR3 protein: CASSQQGQVVF
CDR3 DNA: TGTGCCAGCAGCCAACAGGGACAGGTCGTTTTT

J gene: TRBJ1-6
clone size: many
D gene: .
CDR3 length: 14
V gene: TRBV12-3/TRBV12-4
CDR3 protein: CASSFGQPNSPLHF
CDR3 DNA: TGTGCCAGCAGTTTTGGTCAGCCTAATTCACCCCTCCACTTT

J gene: TRBJ1-6
clone size: many
D gene: .
CDR3 length: 15
V gene: TRBV6-2/TRBV6-3
CDR3 protein: CASILPGQHHSPLHF
CDR3 DNA: TGTGCCAGCATTCTCCCGGGACAACACCATTCACCCCTCCACTTT

J gene: TRBJ1-2
clone size: once
D gene: TRBD1
CDR3 length: 15
V gene: TRBV5-1
CDR3 protein: CASSWGGQGIYGYTF
CDR3 DNA: TGCGCCAGCAGCTGGGGGGGACAGGGCATTTATGGCTACACCTTC

J gene: TRBJ2-3
clone size: many
D gene: .
CDR3 length: 15
V gene: TRBV24-1
CDR3 protein: CATSDSLDITDTQYF
CDR3 DNA: TGTGCCACCAGTGATTCACTGGACATCACAGATACGCAGTATTTT

J gene: TRBJ1-5
clone size: many
D gene: TRBD1
CDR3 length: 16
V gene: TRBV5-1
CDR3 protein: CASSPGQGLGNQPQHF
CDR3 DNA: TGCGCCAGCAGCCCGGGACAGGGGCTGGGAAATCAGCCCCAGCATTTT

J gene: TRBJ1-2
clone size: many
D gene: .
CDR3 length: 13
V gene: TRBV3-1
CDR3 protein: CASRNRANYGYTF
CDR3 DNA: TGTGCCAGCCGAAACAGGGCTAACTATGGCTACACCTTC

J gene: TRBJ2-7
clone size: many
D gene: TRBD1
CDR3 length: 14
V gene: TRBV28
CDR3 protein: CASSFSDRADEQYF
CDR3 DNA: TGTGCCAGCAGCTTCAGCGACAGGGCCGACGAGCAGTACTTC

J gene: TRBJ2-7
clone size: many
D gene: TRBD1
CDR3 length: 15
V gene: TRBV20-1
CDR3 protein: CSARDRVTGAYEQYF
CDR3 DNA: TGCAGTGCTAGAGATCGTGTGACAGGGGCCTACGAGCAGTACTTC

J gene: TRBJ2-7
clone size: many
D gene: .
CDR3 length: 11
V gene: TRBV7-9
CDR3 protein: CASSNGYEQYF
CDR3 DNA: TGTGCCAGCAGCAACGGCTACGAGCAGTACTTC

J gene: TRBJ1-4
clone size: .
D gene: .
CDR3 length: 21
V gene: TRBV4-3
CDR3 protein: CASSQDRARGGSLGTMKKLFF
CDR3 DNA: TGCGCCAGCAGCCAAGATCGCGCCCGGGGGGGGTCGCTCGGGACCATGAAAAAACTGTTTTTT

J gene: TRBJ1-2
clone size: many
D gene: TRBD1
CDR3 length: 13
V gene: TRBV6-5
CDR3 protein: CASSWDRGYGYTF
CDR3 DNA: TGTGCCAGCAGTTGGGACAGGGGCTATGGCTACACCTTC

J gene: TRBJ2-7
clone size: .
D gene: .
CDR3 length: 15
V gene: TRBV20-1
CDR3 protein: CSAPLSTSRSYEQYF
CDR3 DNA: TGCAGTGCTCCACTCAGTACGAGCAGGTCCTACGAGCAGTACTTC

J gene: TRBJ2-3
clone size: .
D gene: TRBD2
CDR3 length: 18
V gene: TRBV20-1
CDR3 protein: CSAIRPISGTYGPDTQYF
CDR3 DNA: TGCAGTGCTATACGCCCCATTAGCGGGACTTATGGGCCAGATACGCAGTATTTT

J gene: TRBJ2-5
clone size: many
D gene: TRBD1
CDR3 length: 15
V gene: TRBV6-6
CDR3 protein: CASSYAGQGRETQYF
CDR3 DNA: TGTGCCAGCAGTTACGCGGGACAGGGGAGGGAGACCCAGTACTTC

J gene: TRBJ2-5
clone size: many
D gene: .
CDR3 length: 15
V gene: TRBV4-1
CDR3 protein: CASSQDFAGWETQYF
CDR3 DNA: TGCGCCAGCAGCCAAGACTTTGCGGGTTGGGAGACCCAGTACTTC

J gene: TRBJ1-1
clone size: .
D gene: .
CDR3 length: 13
V gene: TRBV7-8
CDR3 protein: CASSFQGVAEAFF
CDR3 DNA: TGTGCCAGCAGCTTCCAGGGAGTCGCTGAAGCTTTCTTT

J gene: TRBJ2-1
clone size: many
D gene: .
CDR3 length: 15
V gene: TRBV5-1
CDR3 protein: CASSPGLFSYNEQFF
CDR3 DNA: TGCGCCAGCAGCCCTGGACTCTTTTCCTACAATGAGCAGTTCTTC

J gene: TRBJ2-3
clone size: .
D gene: .
CDR3 length: 16
V gene: TRBV7-6
CDR3 protein: CASSLAGGTSPAAQYF
CDR3 DNA: TGTGCCAGCAGCTTAGCGGGGGGAACATCCCCAGCTGCGCAGTATTTT

J gene: TRBJ2-3
clone size: .
D gene: .
CDR3 length: 13
V gene: TRBV2
CDR3 protein: CASSEERVDTQYF
CDR3 DNA: TGTGCCAGCAGTGAAGAGAGGGTAGATACGCAGTATTTT